This TCR beta chain was retrieved from a study of human T cells and chemical hapten exposure. As for this clonotype: Its antigen is as yet unknown.

Specified time point: patch test 1, 2 weeks after DPC sensitization. The treatment was: therapeutic diphenylcyclopropenone sensitization with weekly scalp DPC. Drawing of blood took place ahead of applying each patch test. The CDR3 is 14 residues long. V was clipped by 4 bases and J by 5 bases, with 15 bases between them. CDR1 is SGDLS, CDR2 YYNGEE, per germline. TCRdb ran MiXCR on the RACE reads and lists one entry per CDR3 protein. The sample holds around 120,000 distinct CDR3 sequences, about an eighth seen once. Study results and limitations: Alopecia affected the donors, so their immune response may differ from healthy people's. DPC sensitization left the count of TCRs above 1 in 1000 unchanged.

The receptor was isolated from a man aged 18-30 years with alopecia areata. Some clones in this sample may be carry-over from other donors' samples. The material sequenced was whole blood, taken in connection with sensitization to the hapten diphenylcyclopropenone (DPC). This chain links TRBV9 with TRBJ2-5; TRBD1 or TRBD2 may be the D gene (6 bases each). The chain's CDR3 is CASSRSGAWETQYF. The CDR3 DNA sequence: TGTGCCAGCAGCCGCTCGGGGGCCTGGGAGACCCAGTACTTC.